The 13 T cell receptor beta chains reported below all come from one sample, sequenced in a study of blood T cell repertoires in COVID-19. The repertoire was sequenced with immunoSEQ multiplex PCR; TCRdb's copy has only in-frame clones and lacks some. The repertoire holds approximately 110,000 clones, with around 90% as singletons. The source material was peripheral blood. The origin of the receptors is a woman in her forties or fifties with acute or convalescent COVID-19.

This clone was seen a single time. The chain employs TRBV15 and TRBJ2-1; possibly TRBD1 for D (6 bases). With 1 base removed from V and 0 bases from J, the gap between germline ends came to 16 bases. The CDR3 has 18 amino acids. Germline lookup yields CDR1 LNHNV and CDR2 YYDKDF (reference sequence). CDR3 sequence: CATSRVQRQGHSYNEQFF. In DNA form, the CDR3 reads TGTGCCACCAGCAGAGTGCAGAGGCAGGGGCACTCCTACAATGAGCAGTTCTTC.

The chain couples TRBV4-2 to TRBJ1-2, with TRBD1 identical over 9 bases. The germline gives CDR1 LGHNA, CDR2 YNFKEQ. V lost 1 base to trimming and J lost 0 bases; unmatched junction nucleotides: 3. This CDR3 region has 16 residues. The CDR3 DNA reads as TGTGCCAGCAGCCAAGGGACAGGGGCAGCTAACTATGGCTACACCTTC. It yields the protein CASSQGTGAANYGYTF.

The CDR3 DNA reads as TGCGCCAGCAGCCAAGGGGCGCAGGCCAACAATGAAAAACTGTTTTTT. Protein product: CASSQGAQANNEKLFF. The rearrangement uses TRBV4-1 and TRBJ1-4; D is uncertain. The germline gives CDR1 MGHRA, CDR2 YSYEKL. V was clipped by 1 base and J by 5 bases, with 14 bases between them. This CDR3 comprises 16 residues.

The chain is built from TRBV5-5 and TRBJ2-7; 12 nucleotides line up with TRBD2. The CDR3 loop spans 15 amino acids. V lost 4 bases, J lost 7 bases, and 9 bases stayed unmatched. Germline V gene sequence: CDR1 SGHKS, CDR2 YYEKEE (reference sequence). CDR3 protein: CASSPGTSGSLEQYF. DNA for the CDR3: TGTGCCAGCAGCCCCGGGACTAGCGGGTCGTTGGAGCAGTACTTC. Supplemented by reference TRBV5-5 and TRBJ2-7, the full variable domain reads DAGVTQSPTHLIKTRGQQVTLRCSPISGHKSVSWYQQVLGQGPQFIFQYYEKEERGRGNFPDRFSARQFPNYSSELNVNALLLGDSALYLCASSPGTSGSLEQYFGPGTRLTVT.

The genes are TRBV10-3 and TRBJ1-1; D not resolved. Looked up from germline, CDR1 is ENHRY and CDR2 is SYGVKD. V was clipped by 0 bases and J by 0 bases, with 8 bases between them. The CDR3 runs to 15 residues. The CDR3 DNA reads TGTGCCATCAGTGAGTCGTTACTCCTGAACACTGAAGCTTTCTTT. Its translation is CAISESLLLNTEAFF.

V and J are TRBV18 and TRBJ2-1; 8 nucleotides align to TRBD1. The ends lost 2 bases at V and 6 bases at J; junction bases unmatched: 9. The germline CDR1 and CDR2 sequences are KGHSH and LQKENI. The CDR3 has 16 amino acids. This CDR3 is CASSPYRDRGGNEQFF. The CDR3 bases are TGTGCCAGCTCACCATATAGAGACAGGGGTGGCAATGAGCAGTTCTTC. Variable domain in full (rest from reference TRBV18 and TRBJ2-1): NAGVMQNPRHLVRRRGQEARLRCSPMKGHSHVYWYRQLPEEGLKFMVYLQKENIIDESGMPKERFSAEFPKEGPSILRIQQVVRGDSAAYFCASSPYRDRGGNEQFFGPGTRLTVL.

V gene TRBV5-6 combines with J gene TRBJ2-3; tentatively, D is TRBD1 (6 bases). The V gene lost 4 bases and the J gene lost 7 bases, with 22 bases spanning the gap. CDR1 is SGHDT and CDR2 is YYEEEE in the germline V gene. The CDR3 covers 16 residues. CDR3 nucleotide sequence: TGTGCCAGCAGCCGACAGGATCGGGGAGCCCCTTATACGCAGTATTTT. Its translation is CASSRQDRGAPYTQYF. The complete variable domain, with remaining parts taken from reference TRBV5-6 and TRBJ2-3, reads DAGVTQSPTHLIKTRGQQVTLRCSPKSGHDTVSWYQQALGQGPQFIFQYYEEEERQRGNFPDRFSGHQFPNYSSELNVNALLLGDSALYLCASSRQDRGAPYTQYFGPGTRLTVL.

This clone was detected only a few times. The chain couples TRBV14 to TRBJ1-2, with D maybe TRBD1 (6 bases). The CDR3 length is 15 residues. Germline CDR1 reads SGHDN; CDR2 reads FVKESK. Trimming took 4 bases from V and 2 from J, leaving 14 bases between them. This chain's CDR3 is CASSLATGWNYGYTF. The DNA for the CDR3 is TGTGCCAGCAGCCTCGCGACAGGCTGGAACTATGGCTACACCTTC.

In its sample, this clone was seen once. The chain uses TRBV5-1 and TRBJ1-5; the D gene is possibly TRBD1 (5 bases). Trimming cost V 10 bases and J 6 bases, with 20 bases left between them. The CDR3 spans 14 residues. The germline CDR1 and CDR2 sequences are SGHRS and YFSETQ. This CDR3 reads CAARGGEIGQPQHF. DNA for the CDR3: TGCGCCGCACGGGGGGGTGAGATAGGTCAGCCCCAGCATTTT.

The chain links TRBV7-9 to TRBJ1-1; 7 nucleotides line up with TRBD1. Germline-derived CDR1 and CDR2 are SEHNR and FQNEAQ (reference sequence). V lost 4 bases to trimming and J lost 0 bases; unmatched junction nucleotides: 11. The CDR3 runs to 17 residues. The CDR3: CASSSFTGTVMNTEAFF. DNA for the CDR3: TGTGCCAGCAGCTCCTTCACCGGGACAGTCATGAACACTGAAGCTTTCTTT.

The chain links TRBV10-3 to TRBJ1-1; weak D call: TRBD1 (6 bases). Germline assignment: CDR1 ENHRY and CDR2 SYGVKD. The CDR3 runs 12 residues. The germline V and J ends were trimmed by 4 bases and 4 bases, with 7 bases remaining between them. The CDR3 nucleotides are TGTGCCATCAGTGGAGGGGGCACTGAAGCTTTCTTT. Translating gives CAISGGGTEAFF.

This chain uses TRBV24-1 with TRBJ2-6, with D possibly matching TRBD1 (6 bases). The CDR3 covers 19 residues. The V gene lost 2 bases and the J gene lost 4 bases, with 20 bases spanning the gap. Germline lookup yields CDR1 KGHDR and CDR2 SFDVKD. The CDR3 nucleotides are TGTGCCACCAGTGATTCTTCAGTCGGGCCAGGGGTCGGGGCCAACGTCCTGACTTTC. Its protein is CATSDSSVGPGVGANVLTF.

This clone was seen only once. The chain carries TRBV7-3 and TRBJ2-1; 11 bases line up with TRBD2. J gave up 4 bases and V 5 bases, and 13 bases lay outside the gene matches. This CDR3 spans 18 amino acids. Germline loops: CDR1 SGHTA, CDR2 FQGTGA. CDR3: CASSPKSGTSGLYNEQFF. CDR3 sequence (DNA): TGTGCCAGCAGCCCTAAATCCGGGACTAGCGGACTGTACAATGAGCAGTTCTTC.